The table lists the clone carrying this TCR beta chain with a count of one. It was with a sample-barcoded 5' primer and a J-beta primer mix that a second PCR of roughly 7 to 12 cycles was run. TCRdb processed the 5' RACE reads anew with MiXCR; each CDR3 protein has one entry. This sample has 600,000 to 1,000,000 distinct CDR3 sequences; 55% to 70% occur once, and the top ten carry 22%. Peripheral blood samples of roughly 9.8 milliliters were drawn from each donor. The data derive from a study of blood T cells in healthy people across ages. This CDR3 is 19 amino acids long. V was clipped by 3 bases and J by 6 bases, with 29 bases between them. CDR1 is SGHRS and CDR2 is YFSETQ in the germline V gene.

This sequence originates from a man aged 30 to 39 in good health. Material for sequencing was blood. The chain is built from TRBV5-1 and TRBJ2-3; TRBD2 might be the D (5 bases). CDR3 in amino acids: CASSSLSGDSLIWSDTQYF. CDR3 nucleotide sequence: TGCGCCAGCAGCTCCCTGAGCGGAGATAGCCTTATTTGGTCGGATACGCAGTATTTT.